This T cell receptor beta chain is drawn from a study of blood T cell repertoires in COVID-19. As for the study in general: COVID-19 samples from acute and convalescent phases originated in the United States, Italy and Spain. T cells, B-cell-depleted T cells, or PBMCs provided the cDNA or gDNA that served as material.

As originally analysed: Using reference gene primer amplification, nucleated cell counts were estimated. The data were produced by immunoSEQ multiplex PCR, yet TCRdb's version contains in-frame clones alone and is incomplete. V, J and clone size are those of that table, while D and trimming were read from the DNA. The profile shows 200,000 to 250,000 clones, around 82% of them singletons. The CDR3 consists of 20 residues. Germline CDR1 and CDR2: SGHNT and YYREEE (reference sequence). Unmatched junction bases numbered 20, after V lost 4 bases and J lost 6 bases. The sequencing sample was made of peripheral blood. This sequence joins TRBV5-4 and TRBJ2-1, with TRBD2 matching over 12 bases. This receptor was identified in a woman aged 70 to 79 with acute or convalescent COVID-19. The DNA of the CDR3 is TGTGCCAGCAGCAGGAAGTGGACTAGCGGGACCCTGGGGGAACCCAATGAGCAGTTCTTC. Amino acid sequence: CASSRKWTSGTLGEPNEQFF.